This TCR beta chain was observed in a study of T cell clusters in autoimmune cytopenias. CDR3 length: 13 amino acids. Germline V CDR1 and CDR2: LNHDA, SQIVND (reference sequence). Each sample's input was 200 to 250 ng genomic DNA, some 40,000 genome equivalents. TRB rearrangements were amplified by touch-down multiplex PCR with mixed TRB-A/B primers. With the multiplex PCR reads reprocessed, TCRdb shows one record per CDR3 protein and no DNA. The sample spans approximately 15,000 distinct CDR3 sequences; the ten largest clones claim 3.6%. This sample also appeared in a second study, on T cell repertoires in aging, cancer and after chemotherapy.

The rearrangement joins TRBV19 to TRBJ1-1; TCRdb gives TRBD1 as the D gene, but with no DNA this cannot be confirmed. The source is a human donor in good health. The sequencing input was peripheral blood. The CDR3 region is CASRGTGRTEAFF.